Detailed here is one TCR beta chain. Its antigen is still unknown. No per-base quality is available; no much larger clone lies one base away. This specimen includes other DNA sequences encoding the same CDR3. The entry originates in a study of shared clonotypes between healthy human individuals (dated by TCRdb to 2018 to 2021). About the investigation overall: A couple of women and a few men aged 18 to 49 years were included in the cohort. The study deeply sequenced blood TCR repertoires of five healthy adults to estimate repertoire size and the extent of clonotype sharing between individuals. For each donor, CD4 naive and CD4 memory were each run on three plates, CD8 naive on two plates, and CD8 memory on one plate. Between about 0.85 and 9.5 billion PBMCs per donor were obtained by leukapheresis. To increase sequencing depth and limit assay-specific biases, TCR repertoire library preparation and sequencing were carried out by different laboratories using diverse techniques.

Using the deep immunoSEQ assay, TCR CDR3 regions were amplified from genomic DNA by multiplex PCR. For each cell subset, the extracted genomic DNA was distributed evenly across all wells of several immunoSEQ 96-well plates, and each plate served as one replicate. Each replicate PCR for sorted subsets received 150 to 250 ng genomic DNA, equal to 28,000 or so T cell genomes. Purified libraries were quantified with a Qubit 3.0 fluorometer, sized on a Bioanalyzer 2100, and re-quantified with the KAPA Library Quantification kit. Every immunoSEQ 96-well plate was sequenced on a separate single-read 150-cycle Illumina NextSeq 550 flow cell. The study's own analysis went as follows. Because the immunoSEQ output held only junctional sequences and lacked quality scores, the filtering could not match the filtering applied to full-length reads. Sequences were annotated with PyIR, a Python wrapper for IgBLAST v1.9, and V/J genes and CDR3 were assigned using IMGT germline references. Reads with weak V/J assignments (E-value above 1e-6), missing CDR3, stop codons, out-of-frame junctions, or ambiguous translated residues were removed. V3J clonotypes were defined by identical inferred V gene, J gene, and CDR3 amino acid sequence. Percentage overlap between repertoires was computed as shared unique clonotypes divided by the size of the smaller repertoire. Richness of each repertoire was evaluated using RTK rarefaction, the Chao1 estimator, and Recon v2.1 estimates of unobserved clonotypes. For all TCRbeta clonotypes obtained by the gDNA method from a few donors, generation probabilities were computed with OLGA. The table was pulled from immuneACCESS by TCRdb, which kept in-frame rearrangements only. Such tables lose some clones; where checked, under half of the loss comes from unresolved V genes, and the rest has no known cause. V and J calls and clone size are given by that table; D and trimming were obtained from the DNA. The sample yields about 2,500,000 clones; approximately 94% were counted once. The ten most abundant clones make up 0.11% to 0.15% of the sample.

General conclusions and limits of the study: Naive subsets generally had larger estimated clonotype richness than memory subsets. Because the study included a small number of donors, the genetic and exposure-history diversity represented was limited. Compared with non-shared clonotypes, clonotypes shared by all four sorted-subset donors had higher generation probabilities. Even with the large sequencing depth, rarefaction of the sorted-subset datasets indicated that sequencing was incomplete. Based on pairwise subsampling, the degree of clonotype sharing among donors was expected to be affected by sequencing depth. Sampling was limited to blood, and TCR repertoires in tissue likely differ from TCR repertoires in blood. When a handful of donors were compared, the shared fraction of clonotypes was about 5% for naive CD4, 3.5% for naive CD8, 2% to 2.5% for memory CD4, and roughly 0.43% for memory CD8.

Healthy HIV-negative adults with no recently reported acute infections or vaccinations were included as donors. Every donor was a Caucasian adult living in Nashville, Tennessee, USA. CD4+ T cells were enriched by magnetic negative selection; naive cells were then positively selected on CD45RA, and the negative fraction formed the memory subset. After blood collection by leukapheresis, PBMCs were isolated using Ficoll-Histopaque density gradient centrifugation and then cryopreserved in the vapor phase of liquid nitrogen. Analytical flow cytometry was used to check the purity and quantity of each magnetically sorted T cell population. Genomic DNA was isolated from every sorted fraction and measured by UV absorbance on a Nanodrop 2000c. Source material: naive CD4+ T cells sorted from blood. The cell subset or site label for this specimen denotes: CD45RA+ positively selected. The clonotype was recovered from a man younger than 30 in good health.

The DNA is TGTGCCAGCTCACCATGGGGACCTCCGAACACCGGGGAGCTGTTTTTT. Protein translation: CASSPWGPPNTGELFF. The rearranged segments are TRBV18 and TRBJ2-2; the D gene is tentatively TRBD1 or TRBD2, each matching 5 bases. There are 16 amino acids in the CDR3, from cysteine to phenylalanine inclusive. Only the CDR3 DNA is retained, 48 bases long and in frame from the first base. CDR1 and CDR2 were assigned from the germline V gene as KGHSH and LQKENI. V is pared back by 2 bases and J by 0 bases, with 10 bases lying between the germline termini.